The clone carrying this T cell receptor beta chain has more than one count but fewer than ten. The antigen is undetermined. TCRdb re-called the RT-PCR reads with MiXCR, one entry per CDR3 protein. The sample has approximately 530,000 distinct CDR3 sequences, 6% to 9% seen once. This specimen belongs to a study of response to subunit inactivated influenza vaccine. Study results and limitations: Authors suggested few new T cells are recruited by each seasonal influenza vaccination.

Germline CDR1 and CDR2: SNHLY and FYNNEI. V lost 0 bases to trimming and J lost 8 bases, with 13 bases between them. The CDR3 is made up of 14 amino acids. The chain couples TRBV2 to TRBJ1-2; D gene ambiguous. This clonotype originated in a man aged 50 to 69 who received an inactivated influenza vaccine. Sequenced here: PBMCs from blood, sampled about 23 months after vaccination. The CDR3 bases are TGTGCCAGCAGTGAAGCGCGTCGGGCAGGCGGCTACACCTTC. It encodes CASSEARRAGGYTF.